The next 10 T cell receptor beta chains were all read from a single sample in a study of patients and donors after allogeneic stem cell transplantation. TCRdb redid the calling of the RT-PCR reads with MiXCR, one entry per CDR3 protein. The table lists about 960,000 distinct CDR3 sequences, about a sixth of them singletons. Sample: blood, either unsorted or a sorted T cell fraction (not recorded which). The receptor set was obtained from a human donor who was either an allogeneic HSCT recipient or a stem cell or donor lymphocyte infusion donor (not recorded which). It is not recorded whose cells these are; they may come from a transplant donor.

J is TRBJ2-7 and V is TRBV20-1; D remains ambiguous. The length of the CDR3 is 14 residues. The germline gives CDR1 DFQATT, CDR2 SNEGSKA (reference sequence). Between the trimmed V and J ends, which lost 2 bases and 3 bases, there was a span of 14 bases. CDR3 DNA: TGCAGTGCTAGACCCGCCCTAGGGAACTACGAGCAGTACTTC. This translates into CSARPALGNYEQYF.

This sequence joins TRBV4-1 and TRBJ1-3; D call uncertain. From germline, CDR1 is MGHRA and CDR2 YSYEKL. The V end was cut by 2 bases, the J end by 1 base, with 6 bases between. CDR3 length equals 14 residues. This chain's CDR3 is CASSQPQSGNTIYF. CDR3 DNA: TGCGCCAGCAGCCAACCTCAATCTGGAAACACCATATATTTT.

J is TRBJ1-1 and V is TRBV6-1; maybe TRBD1 (5 bases). The CDR3 totals 15 residues. V shed 4 bases and J shed 6 bases, with 18 bases lying between them. Germline V CDR1 and CDR2: MNHNS, SASEGT. CDR3 nucleotides: TGTGCCAGCAGTGGCTATAACAGGAAATTCTCTGAAGCTTTCTTT. Its translation is CASSGYNRKFSEAFF.

The chain has TRBV6-1 and TRBJ2-1, with D unclear. CDR3 length: 14 residues. Germline V gene lookup returns CDR1 MNHNS and CDR2 SASEGT. Trimming left V 4 bases short and J 2 bases short, with 9 bases between. The CDR3 here is CASSVSRTYNEQFF. In nucleotides, the CDR3 is TGTGCCAGCAGTGTGTCACGGACCTACAATGAGCAGTTCTTC.

This clonotype has at least ten counts. V and J are TRBV19 and TRBJ1-2, with 11 bases that match TRBD1. The CDR3 extends over 15 amino acids. CDR1 is LNHDA and CDR2 is SQIVND in the germline V gene (reference sequence). J lost 6 bases, V lost 5 bases, and 8 bases had no gene match. The DNA for the CDR3 is TGTGCCAGTAGTGCGGATGGACAGGGGGCGAATGGCTACACCTTC. It yields the protein CASSADGQGANGYTF. The complete variable domain, with remaining parts taken from reference TRBV19 and TRBJ1-2, reads DGGITQSPKYLFRKEGQNVTLSCEQNLNHDAMYWYRQDPGQGLRLIYYSQIVNDFQKGDIAEGYSVSREKKESFPLTVTSAQKNPTAFYLCASSADGQGANGYTFGSGTRLTVV.

The V and J genes are TRBV5-1 and TRBJ2-7; D might be TRBD1 (5 bases). From germline, CDR1 is SGHRS and CDR2 YFSETQ. The CDR3 is 14 residues long. Trimming cost V 0 bases and J 3 bases, with 10 bases left between them. The CDR3 is CASSLDQGDYEQYF. CDR3 in DNA: TGCGCCAGCAGCTTGGACCAGGGTGACTACGAGCAGTACTTC.

This chain connects TRBV7-9 to TRBJ1-4; D is unclear. Germline assignment: CDR1 SEHNR and CDR2 FQNEAQ (reference sequence). The CDR3 runs to 14 residues. The germline V and J ends were trimmed by 0 bases and 7 bases, with 9 bases remaining between them. In DNA form, the CDR3 reads TGTGCCAGCAGCTTAGCTGCGAGCGGTGAAAAACTGTTTTTT. Encoded protein: CASSLAASGEKLFF.

The table lists this clonotype with a few counts. The chain uses TRBV29-1 and TRBJ1-1; D remains unclear. The germline V gene has CDR1 SQVTM and CDR2 ANQGSEA. The CDR3 extends over 13 amino acids. Trimming cost V 0 bases and J 0 bases, with 5 bases left between them. CDR3 amino acids: CSVEDGVNTEAFF. The CDR3, as DNA: TGCAGCGTTGAAGATGGGGTGAACACTGAAGCTTTCTTT.

This clonotype came up a few times. V gene TRBV6-1 combines with J gene TRBJ2-3; 8 positions agree with TRBD1. Germline V gives CDR1 MNHNS, CDR2 SASEGT. There are 15 residues in the CDR3. Trimming took 8 bases from V and 2 from J; bases not matched to a gene: 9. The CDR3 loop is CASLSRGQATDTQYF. CDR3 DNA sequence: TGTGCCAGCCTCAGTAGGGGACAGGCCACAGATACGCAGTATTTT.

This clonotype has at least ten counts. The CDR3 sequence: CSARDSGRKNSPLHF. The DNA for the CDR3 is TGCAGTGCTAGAGATAGTGGCAGAAAGAATTCACCCCTCCACTTT. The rearrangement links TRBV20-1 to TRBJ1-6, with D unresolved. V was clipped by 0 bases and J by 7 bases, with 13 bases between them. CDR3 length: 15 amino acids. Germline loops: CDR1 DFQATT, CDR2 SNEGSKA (reference sequence).